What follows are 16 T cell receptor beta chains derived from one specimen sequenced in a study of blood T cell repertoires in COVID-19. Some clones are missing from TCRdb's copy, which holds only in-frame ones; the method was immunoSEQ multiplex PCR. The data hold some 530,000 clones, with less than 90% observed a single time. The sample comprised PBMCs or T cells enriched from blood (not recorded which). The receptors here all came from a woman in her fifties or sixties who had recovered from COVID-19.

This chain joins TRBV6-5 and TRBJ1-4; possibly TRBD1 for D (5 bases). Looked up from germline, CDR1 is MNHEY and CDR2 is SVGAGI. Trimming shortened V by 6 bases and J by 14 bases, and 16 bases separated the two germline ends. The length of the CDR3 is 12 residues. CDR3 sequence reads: CASSAGGWGLFF. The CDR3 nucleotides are TGTGCCAGCAGCGCCGGGGGGTGGGGCCTGTTTTTT.

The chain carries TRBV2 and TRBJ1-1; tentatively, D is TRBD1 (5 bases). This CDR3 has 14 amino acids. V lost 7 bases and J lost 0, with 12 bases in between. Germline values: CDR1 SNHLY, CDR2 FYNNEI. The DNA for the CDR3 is TGTGCCAGCAATCGGGGGTCCTTGAACACTGAAGCTTTCTTT. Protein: CASNRGSLNTEAFF.

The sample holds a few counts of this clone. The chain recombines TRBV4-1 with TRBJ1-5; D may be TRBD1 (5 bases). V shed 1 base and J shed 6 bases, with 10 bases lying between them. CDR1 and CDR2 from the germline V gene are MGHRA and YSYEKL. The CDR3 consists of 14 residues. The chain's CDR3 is CASSQGPTGQPQHF. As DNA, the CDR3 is TGCGCCAGCAGCCAAGGACCCACAGGTCAGCCCCAGCATTTT.

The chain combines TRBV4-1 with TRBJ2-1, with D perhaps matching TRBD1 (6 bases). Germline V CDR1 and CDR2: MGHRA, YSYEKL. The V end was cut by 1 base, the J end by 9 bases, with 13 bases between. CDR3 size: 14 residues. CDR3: CASSQGQVKAEQFF. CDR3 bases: TGCGCCAGCAGCCAAGGACAGGTGAAAGCTGAGCAGTTCTTC.

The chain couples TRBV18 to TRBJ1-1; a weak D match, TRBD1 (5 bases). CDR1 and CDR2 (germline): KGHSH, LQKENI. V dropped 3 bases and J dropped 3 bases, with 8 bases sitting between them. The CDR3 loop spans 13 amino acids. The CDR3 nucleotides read TGTGCCAGCTCACCCCCGGGGGACACTGAAGCTTTCTTT. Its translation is CASSPPGDTEAFF.

This CDR3 is CASSQYERDSYYGYTF. The DNA of the CDR3 is TGTGCCAGCAGCCAATACGAACGGGACAGCTACTATGGCTACACCTTC. V is TRBV5-4 and J is TRBJ1-2; 7 positions agree with TRBD1. Germline V gene lookup returns CDR1 SGHNT and CDR2 YYREEE (reference sequence). The CDR3 is made up of 16 amino acids. The V gene end was trimmed by 4 bases and the J gene end by 3 bases; junction bases not matched to a gene: 12.

The CDR3 region is CASSLEFGTSAVDTQYF. CDR3 DNA: TGTGCCAGCAGCTTGGAGTTCGGGACTAGCGCCGTAGATACGCAGTATTTT. The chain links TRBV5-4 to TRBJ2-3, with 10 bases lining up with TRBD2. With 0 bases clipped from V and 5 bases from J, the junction kept 9 bases outside the gene matches. CDR1 and CDR2 (germline): SGHNT, YYREEE (reference sequence). The CDR3 loop spans 17 amino acids.

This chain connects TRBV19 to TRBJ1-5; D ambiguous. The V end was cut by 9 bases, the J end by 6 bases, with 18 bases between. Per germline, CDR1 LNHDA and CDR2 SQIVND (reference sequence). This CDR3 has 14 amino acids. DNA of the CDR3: TGTGCCAGCCGGTGGTCAGGTCTGGGTCAGCCCCAGCATTTT. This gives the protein CASRWSGLGQPQHF.

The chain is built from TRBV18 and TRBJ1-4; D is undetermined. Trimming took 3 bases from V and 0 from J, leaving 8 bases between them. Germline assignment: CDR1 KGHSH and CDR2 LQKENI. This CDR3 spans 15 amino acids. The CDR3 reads CASSPRVATNEKLFF. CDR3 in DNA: TGTGCCAGCTCACCTCGTGTTGCAACTAATGAAAAACTGTTTTTT.

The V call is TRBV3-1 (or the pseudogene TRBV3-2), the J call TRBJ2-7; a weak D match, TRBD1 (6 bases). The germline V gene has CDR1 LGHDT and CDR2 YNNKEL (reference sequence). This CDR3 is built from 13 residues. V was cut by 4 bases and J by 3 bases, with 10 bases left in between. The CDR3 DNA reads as TGTGCCAGCAGCCGGACAGTACGCTACGAGCAGTACTTC. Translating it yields CASSRTVRYEQYF.

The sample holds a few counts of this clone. This CDR3 reads CAISEPTGHSNQPQHF. The CDR3 nucleotides are TGTGCCATCAGTGAACCTACGGGACACAGCAATCAGCCCCAGCATTTT. The chain employs TRBV10-3 and TRBJ1-5; D may be TRBD1 (6 bases). The V gene lost 3 bases and the J gene lost 1 base, with 13 bases spanning the gap. The germline CDR1 and CDR2 sequences are ENHRY and SYGVKD. CDR3 length: 16 amino acids.

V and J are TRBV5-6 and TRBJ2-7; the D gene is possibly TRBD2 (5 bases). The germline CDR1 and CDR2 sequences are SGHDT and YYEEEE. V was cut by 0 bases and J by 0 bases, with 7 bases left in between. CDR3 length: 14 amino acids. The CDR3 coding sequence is TGTGCCAGCAGCTTGGTCGGGGACTCCTACGAGCAGTACTTC. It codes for CASSLVGDSYEQYF.

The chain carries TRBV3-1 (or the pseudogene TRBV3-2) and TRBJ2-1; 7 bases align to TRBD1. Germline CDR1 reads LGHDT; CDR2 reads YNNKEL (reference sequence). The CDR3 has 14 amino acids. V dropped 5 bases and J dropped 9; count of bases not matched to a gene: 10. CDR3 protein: CASSSRQGSGEQFF. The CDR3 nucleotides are TGTGCCAGCAGCTCCCGACAGGGCAGTGGTGAGCAGTTCTTC.

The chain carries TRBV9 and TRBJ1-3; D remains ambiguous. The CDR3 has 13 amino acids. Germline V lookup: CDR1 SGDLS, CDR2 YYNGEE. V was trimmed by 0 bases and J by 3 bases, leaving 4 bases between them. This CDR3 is CASSVDSGNTIYF. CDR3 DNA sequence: TGTGCCAGCAGCGTAGACAGTGGAAACACCATATATTTT.

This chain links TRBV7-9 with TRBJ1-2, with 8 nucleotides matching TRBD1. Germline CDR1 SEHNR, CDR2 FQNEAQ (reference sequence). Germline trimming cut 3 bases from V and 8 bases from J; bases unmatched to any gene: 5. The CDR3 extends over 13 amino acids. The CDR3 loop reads CASSFKTGEGYTF. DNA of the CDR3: TGTGCCAGCAGCTTTAAGACAGGGGAAGGCTACACCTTC. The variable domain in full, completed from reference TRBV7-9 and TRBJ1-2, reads DTGVSQNPRHKITKRGQNVTFRCDPISEHNRLYWYRQTLGQGPEFLTYFQNEAQLEKSRLLSDRFSAERPKGSFSTLEIQRTEQGDSAMYLCASSFKTGEGYTFGSGTRLTVV.

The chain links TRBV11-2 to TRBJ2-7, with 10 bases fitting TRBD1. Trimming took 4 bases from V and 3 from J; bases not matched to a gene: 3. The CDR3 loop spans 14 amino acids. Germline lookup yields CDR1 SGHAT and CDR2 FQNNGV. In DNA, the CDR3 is TGTGCCAGCAGCTCCAGGACAGGGGGCTACGAGCAGTACTTC. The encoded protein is CASSSRTGGYEQYF.